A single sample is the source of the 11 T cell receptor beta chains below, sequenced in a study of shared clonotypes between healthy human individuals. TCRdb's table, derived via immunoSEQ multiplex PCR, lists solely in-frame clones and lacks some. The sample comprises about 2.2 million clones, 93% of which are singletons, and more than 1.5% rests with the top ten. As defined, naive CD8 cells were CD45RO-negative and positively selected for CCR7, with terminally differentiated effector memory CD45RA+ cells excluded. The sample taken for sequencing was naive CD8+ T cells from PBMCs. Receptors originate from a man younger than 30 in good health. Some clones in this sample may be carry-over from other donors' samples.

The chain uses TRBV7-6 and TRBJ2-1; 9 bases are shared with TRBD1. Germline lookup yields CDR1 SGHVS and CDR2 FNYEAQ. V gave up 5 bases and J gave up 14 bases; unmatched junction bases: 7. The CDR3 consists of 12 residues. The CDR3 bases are TGTGCCAGCAGCCCGCCGGGACAGGGTGAGTTCTTC. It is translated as CASSPPGQGEFF.

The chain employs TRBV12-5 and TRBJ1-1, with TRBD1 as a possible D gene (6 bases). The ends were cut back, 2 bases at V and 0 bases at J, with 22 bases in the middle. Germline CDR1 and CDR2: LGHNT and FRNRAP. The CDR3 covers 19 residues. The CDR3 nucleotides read TGTGCTAGTGGTTTGTATTCACCGGGGCTCAGGGGCATGAACACTGAAGCTTTCTTT. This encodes CASGLYSPGLRGMNTEAFF. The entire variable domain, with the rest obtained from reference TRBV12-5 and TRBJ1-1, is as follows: DARVTQTPRHKVTEMGQEVTMRCQPILGHNTVFWYRQTMMQGLELLAYFRNRAPLDDSGMPKDRFSAEMPDATLATLKIQPSEPRDSAVYFCASGLYSPGLRGMNTEAFFGQGTRLTVV.

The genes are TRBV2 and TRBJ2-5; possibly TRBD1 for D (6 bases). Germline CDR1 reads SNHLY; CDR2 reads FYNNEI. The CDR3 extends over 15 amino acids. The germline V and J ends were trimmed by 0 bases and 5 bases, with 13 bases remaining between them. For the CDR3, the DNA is TGTGCCAGCAGTGAAGCGAACGGGCAGGGGGAGACCCAGTACTTC. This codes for CASSEANGQGETQYF.

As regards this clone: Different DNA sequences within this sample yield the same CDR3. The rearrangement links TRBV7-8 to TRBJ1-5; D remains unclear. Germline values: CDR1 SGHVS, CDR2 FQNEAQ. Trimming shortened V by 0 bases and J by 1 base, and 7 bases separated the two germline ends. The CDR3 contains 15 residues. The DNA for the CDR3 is TGTGCCAGCAGCTTAGCTGGCAGAAGCAATCAGCCCCAGCATTTT. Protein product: CASSLAGRSNQPQHF.

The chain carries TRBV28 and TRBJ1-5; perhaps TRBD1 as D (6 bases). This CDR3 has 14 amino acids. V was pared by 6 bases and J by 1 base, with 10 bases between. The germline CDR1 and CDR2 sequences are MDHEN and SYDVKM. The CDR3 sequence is CASRVQGSNQPQHF. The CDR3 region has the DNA TGTGCCAGCAGGGTACAGGGCAGCAATCAGCCCCAGCATTTT.

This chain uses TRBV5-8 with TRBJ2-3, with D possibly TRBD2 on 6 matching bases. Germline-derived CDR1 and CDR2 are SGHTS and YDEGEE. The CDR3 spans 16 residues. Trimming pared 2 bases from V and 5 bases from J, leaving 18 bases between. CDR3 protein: CASSFGSYGGKDTQYF. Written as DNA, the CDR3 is TGTGCCAGCAGCTTTGGGAGCTACGGGGGTAAAGATACGCAGTATTTT.

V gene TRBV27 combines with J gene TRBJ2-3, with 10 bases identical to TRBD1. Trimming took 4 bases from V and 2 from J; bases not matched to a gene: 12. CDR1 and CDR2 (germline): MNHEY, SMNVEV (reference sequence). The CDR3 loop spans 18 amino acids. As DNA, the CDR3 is TGTGCCAGCAGTTCGATAGTCCGGGACAGGGGTCCCACAGATACGCAGTATTTT. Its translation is CASSSIVRDRGPTDTQYF.

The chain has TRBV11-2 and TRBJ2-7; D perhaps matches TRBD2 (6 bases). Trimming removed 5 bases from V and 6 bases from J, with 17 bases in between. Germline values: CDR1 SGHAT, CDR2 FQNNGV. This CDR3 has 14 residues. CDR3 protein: CASSTHPGTPEQYF. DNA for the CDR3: TGTGCCAGCAGCACCCATCCTGGGACTCCCGAGCAGTACTTC.

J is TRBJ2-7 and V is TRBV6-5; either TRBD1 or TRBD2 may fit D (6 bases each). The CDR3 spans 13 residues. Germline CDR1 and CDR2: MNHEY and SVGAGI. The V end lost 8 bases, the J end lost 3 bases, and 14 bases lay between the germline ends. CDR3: CASGAGGLYEQYF. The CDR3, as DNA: TGTGCCAGCGGAGCTGGGGGGCTCTACGAGCAGTACTTC.

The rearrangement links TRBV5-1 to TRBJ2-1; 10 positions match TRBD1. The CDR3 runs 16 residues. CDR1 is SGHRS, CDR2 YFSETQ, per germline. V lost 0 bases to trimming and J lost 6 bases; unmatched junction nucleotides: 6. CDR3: CASSLDPGQGINEQFF. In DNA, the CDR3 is TGCGCCAGCAGCTTGGACCCGGGACAGGGGATCAATGAGCAGTTCTTC.

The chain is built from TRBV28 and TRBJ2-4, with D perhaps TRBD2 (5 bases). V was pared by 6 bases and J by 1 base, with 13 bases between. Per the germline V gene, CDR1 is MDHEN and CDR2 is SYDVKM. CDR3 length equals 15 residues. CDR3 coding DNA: TGTGCCAGCAGCCTCCCAGCGGAGGCCAAAAACATTCAGTACTTC. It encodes CASSLPAEAKNIQYF.